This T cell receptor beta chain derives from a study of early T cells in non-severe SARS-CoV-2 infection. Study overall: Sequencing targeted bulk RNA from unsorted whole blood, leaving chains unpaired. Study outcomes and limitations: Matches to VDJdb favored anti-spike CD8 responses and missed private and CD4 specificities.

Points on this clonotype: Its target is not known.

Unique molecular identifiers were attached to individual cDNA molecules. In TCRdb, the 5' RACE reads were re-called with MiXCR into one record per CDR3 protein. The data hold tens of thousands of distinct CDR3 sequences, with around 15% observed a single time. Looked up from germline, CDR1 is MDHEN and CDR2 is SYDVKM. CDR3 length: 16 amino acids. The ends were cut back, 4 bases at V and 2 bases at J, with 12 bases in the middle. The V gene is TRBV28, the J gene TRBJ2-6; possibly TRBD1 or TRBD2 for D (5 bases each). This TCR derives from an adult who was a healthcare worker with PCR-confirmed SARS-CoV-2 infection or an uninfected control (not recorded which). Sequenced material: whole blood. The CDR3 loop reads CASSSPGAAGANVLTF. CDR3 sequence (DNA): TGTGCCAGCAGTTCTCCCGGGGCAGCTGGGGCCAACGTCCTGACTTTC.